The 24 T cell receptor beta chains below all came from one sample that was sequenced in a study of T-cell reconstitution after alpha-beta-depleted transplantation in children. Unique molecular identifiers were incorporated during preparation of the TCRbeta library. TCRdb reanalysed the PCR reads using MiXCR and keeps one entry per CDR3 protein. Here the sample spans about 440,000 distinct CDR3 sequences, 43% being singletons. The sequencing here drew on PBMCs, taken before TCRalphabeta/CD19-depleted stem cell transplant. The receptors stem from a girl aged 2 to 10 with aplastic anemia, due to receive a stem cell transplant.

This clonotype was seen a handful of times. This rearrangement joins TRBV4-1 to TRBJ1-1, with no clear D. Germline V lookup: CDR1 MGHRA, CDR2 YSYEKL. There are 14 residues in the CDR3. Trimming pared 2 bases from V and 8 bases from J, leaving 15 bases between. The CDR3 DNA reads TGCGCCAGCAGCCAATACCTCTCGGGCCCAGAAGCTTTCTTT. This gives the protein CASSQYLSGPEAFF.

The rearrangement links TRBV5-6 to TRBJ1-4; weak D call: TRBD1 (6 bases). In germline, CDR1 is SGHDT, CDR2 YYEEEE. The CDR3 loop spans 13 amino acids. Trimming shortened V by 5 bases and J by 7 bases, and 12 bases separated the two germline ends. CDR3 nucleotide sequence: TGTGCCAGCAGTCCCGGACAGTCTGAAAAACTGTTTTTT. Translating gives CASSPGQSEKLFF.

This chain uses TRBV6-5 with TRBJ1-2; 7 bases line up with TRBD1. Unmatched junction bases numbered 14, after V lost 2 bases and J lost 8 bases. The V gene's germline CDR1 is MNHEY and CDR2 SVGAGI. The length of the CDR3 is 16 residues. The CDR3 nucleotides are TGTGCCAGCAGTTACGTACCCCTTGGAGGGGGCGACGGCTACACCTTC. Translating gives CASSYVPLGGGDGYTF.

In this sample, this clonotype turned up once. The rearrangement uses TRBV15 and TRBJ2-7, with TRBD1 identical over 7 bases. The CDR3 covers 15 residues. Germline V gives CDR1 LNHNV, CDR2 YYDKDF (reference sequence). J gave up 5 bases and V 0 bases, and 7 bases lay outside the gene matches. The DNA for the CDR3 is TGTGCCACCAGCAGAGAAGGTGACAGGGTCCACGAGCAGTACTTC. Protein sequence: CATSREGDRVHEQYF.

This chain links TRBV20-1 with TRBJ2-5; 8 bases align to TRBD2. The germline gives CDR1 DFQATT, CDR2 SNEGSKA (reference sequence). The CDR3 has 17 residues. V shed 0 bases and J 1 base; nucleotides not matched to a gene: 10. The CDR3 here is CSARDIPVLAAQETQYF. CDR3 DNA: TGCAGTGCTAGAGATATCCCTGTACTAGCGGCCCAAGAGACCCAGTACTTC.

Details on this clonotype: Relative to the germline gene, one junction end is altered; a read error may explain this. This chain links TRBV15 with TRBJ1-4; the D is unclear. Germline V gene data show CDR1 as LNHNV and CDR2 as YYDKDF (reference sequence). The CDR3 consists of 15 residues. DNA for the CDR3: TGTGCCACCAGCGGAGAGACGGTCGGAGATGAAAAACTGTTTTTT. Translating it yields CATSGETVGDEKLFF.

This sequence joins TRBV27 and TRBJ2-5, with D perhaps given as TRBD1 or TRBD2 (5 bases each). The CDR3 length is 14 residues. Trimming took off 3 bases at V and 5 bases at J, with 13 bases between the two ends. Germline-derived CDR1 and CDR2 are MNHEY and SMNVEV (reference sequence). The CDR3 nucleotides read TGTGCCAGCAGTTTGGGACCCTTCGGGGAGACCCAGTACTTC. It codes for CASSLGPFGETQYF.

The chain joins TRBV29-1 to TRBJ2-4; maybe TRBD2 (6 bases). The ends were cut back, 3 bases at V and 0 bases at J, with 12 bases in the middle. Per the germline V gene, CDR1 is SQVTM and CDR2 is ANQGSEA. This CDR3 has 15 residues. CDR3 sequence: CSVEVGGLAKNIQYF. Written as DNA, the CDR3 is TGCAGCGTTGAGGTGGGAGGACTAGCCAAAAACATTCAGTACTTC. The whole variable domain, remainder taken from reference TRBV29-1 and TRBJ2-4, is SAVISQKPSRDICQRGTSLTIQCQVDSQVTMMFWYRQQPGQSLTLIATANQGSEATYESGFVIDKFPISRPNLTFSTLTVSNMSPEDSSIYLCSVEVGGLAKNIQYFGAGTRLSVL.

This clonotype was counted between two and nine times. The gene calls are TRBV28 and TRBJ2-6; D not certain. CDR1 is MDHEN, CDR2 SYDVKM, per germline. V dropped 5 bases and J dropped 3 bases, with 8 bases sitting between them. This CDR3 spans 14 amino acids. The CDR3 spells CASSGRGGANVLTF. CDR3 nucleotide sequence: TGTGCCAGCAGTGGCCGAGGTGGGGCCAACGTCCTGACTTTC.

This clonotype was seen more than once but under ten times. The chain recombines TRBV7-2 with TRBJ2-5, with D tentatively TRBD1 (6 bases). The CDR3 covers 15 residues. Trimming removed 5 bases at V and 1 base at J, with 14 bases between. Germline CDR1 SGHTA, CDR2 FQGNSA. The CDR3 DNA sequence: TGTGCCAGCAGCCTACAGGGACGGCTCCAAGAGACCCAGTACTTC. The encoded protein is CASSLQGRLQETQYF.

This sequence joins TRBV10-2 and TRBJ2-3; TRBD2 is a possible D gene (5 bases). Trimming took 8 bases from V and 5 from J, leaving 11 bases between them. The germline gives CDR1 WSHSY, CDR2 SAAADI. The CDR3 contains 12 residues. For the CDR3, the DNA is TGCGCCAGCCGAGGAGGCGAAGATACGCAGTATTTT. The encoded protein is CASRGGEDTQYF.

The V and J genes are TRBV7-7 and TRBJ2-3; TRBD2 is a possible D gene (7 bases). The germline V and J ends were trimmed by 5 bases and 2 bases, with 20 bases remaining between them. CDR1 SSHAT and CDR2 FNYEAQ come from the germline V gene (reference sequence). The CDR3 sequence is 17 residues long. CDR3 protein: CASSTRGGRGDTDTQYF. In DNA, the CDR3 is TGTGCCAGCAGCACCCGAGGAGGGAGGGGGGACACAGATACGCAGTATTTT.

This chain uses TRBV27 with TRBJ2-7; D is possibly TRBD2 (5 bases). The germline V gene has CDR1 MNHEY and CDR2 SMNVEV (reference sequence). The V end lost 2 bases, the J end lost 4 bases, and 15 bases lay between the germline ends. CDR3 length equals 15 residues. The CDR3: CASSLGVPSNYEQYF. Here the CDR3 DNA reads TGTGCCAGCAGTTTAGGGGTCCCTAGCAATTACGAGCAGTACTTC.

This clonotype was seen at least ten times. The chain links TRBV24-1 to TRBJ1-2, with D hard to call. Trimming cost V 4 bases and J 6 bases, with 5 bases left between them. This CDR3 is 11 amino acids long. Germline loops: CDR1 KGHDR, CDR2 SFDVKD. The CDR3 protein is CATSEGNGYTF. CDR3 bases: TGTGCCACCAGTGAAGGGAATGGCTACACCTTC.

The rearrangement links TRBV5-1 to TRBJ2-2; 12 nucleotides align to TRBD1. This CDR3 spans 19 amino acids. CDR1 SGHRS and CDR2 YFSETQ come from the germline V gene. The ends lost 3 bases at V and 1 base at J; junction bases unmatched: 10. DNA of the CDR3: TGCGCCAGCAGCTACTCCGGGACAGGGGGCGTTAGGAACACCGGGGAGCTGTTTTTT. Encoded protein: CASSYSGTGGVRNTGELFF.

The J gene is TRBJ2-1, the V gene TRBV6-2 or TRBV6-3, with D possibly being TRBD2 (6 bases). Trimming left V 6 bases short and J 7 bases short, with 13 bases between. Germline-derived CDR1 and CDR2 are MNHEY and SVGEGT. The length of the CDR3 is 13 residues. The CDR3 sequence: CASREGRLNEQFF. CDR3 sequence (DNA): TGTGCCAGCAGGGAGGGGCGACTTAATGAGCAGTTCTTC.

This clonotype was seen a few times. The genes are TRBV20-1 and TRBJ2-1, with a weak D call TRBD1 (5 bases). The CDR3 runs 13 residues. Between the trimmed V and J ends, which lost 0 bases and 10 bases, there was a span of 13 bases. In germline, CDR1 is DFQATT, CDR2 SNEGSKA (reference sequence). The DNA of the CDR3 is TGCAGTGCTAGAGAGTCTGGCAGGGCCGAGCAGTTCTTC. Translating it yields CSARESGRAEQFF.

This clonotype was seen a handful of times. The chain combines TRBV6-5 with TRBJ2-3; no clear D gene. The CDR3 spans 14 residues. V was pared by 0 bases and J by 2 bases, with 6 bases between. Germline loops: CDR1 MNHEY, CDR2 SVGAGI. The CDR3 region is CASSYSTTTDTQYF. The CDR3 nucleotides are TGTGCCAGCAGTTACTCGACCACCACAGATACGCAGTATTTT.

This rearrangement joins TRBV27 to TRBJ2-7, with 8 bases fitting TRBD1. V lost 4 bases to trimming and J lost 2 bases; unmatched junction nucleotides: 7. The CDR3 extends over 15 amino acids. Germline V gene data show CDR1 as MNHEY and CDR2 as SMNVEV (reference sequence). CDR3 sequence: CASSYGTGPTYEQYF. The DNA of the CDR3 is TGTGCCAGCAGTTACGGGACAGGACCCACCTACGAGCAGTACTTC.

This clonotype was picked up many times. The V gene is TRBV6-1, the J gene TRBJ1-1, with 7 bases lining up with TRBD1. Trimming cost V 4 bases and J 0 bases; bases outside gene matches: 5. CDR1 and CDR2 from the germline V gene are MNHNS and SASEGT. This CDR3 contains 15 residues. CDR3 loop: CASSGTGVMNTEAFF. The CDR3 nucleotides are TGTGCCAGCAGTGGAACAGGGGTCATGAACACTGAAGCTTTCTTT.

The chain has TRBV27 and TRBJ1-2; a possible D gene is TRBD1 (5 bases). There are 15 residues in the CDR3. Germline CDR1 is MNHEY and CDR2 is SMNVEV (reference sequence). Deletions cut 6 bases from V and 1 base from J, with 15 bases between. The CDR3 sequence is CASRPTGLLNYGYTF. In DNA, the CDR3 is TGTGCCAGCAGGCCTACGGGACTCCTTAACTATGGCTACACCTTC.

Points on this clonotype: This could be a read error, since a much larger clone is one nucleotide away. This is likely a read error, given that the CDR3 carries no conserved phenylalanine or tryptophan at its end. This sequence joins TRBV12-3 or TRBV12-4 and TRBJ1-5; 7 nucleotides align to TRBD1. This CDR3 contains 15 residues. Trimming cost V 6 bases and J 0 bases; bases outside gene matches: 5. CDR3 bases: TGTGCCAGCAGCCCTACAGGGGATAGCAATCAGCCCCAGCATTAT. Residues: CASSPTGDSNQPQHY.

This clonotype was seen repeatedly, ten times or more. V is TRBV20-1 and J is TRBJ2-3; 10 bases line up with TRBD2. CDR3 length: 14 residues. The germline V gene encodes CDR1 DFQATT and CDR2 SNEGSKA (reference sequence). The trim removed 8 bases at V and 2 bases at J, leaving 7 bases unmatched. This CDR3 reads CSSRTSGFTDTQYF. The CDR3 coding sequence is TGCAGTTCCCGGACTAGCGGCTTCACAGATACGCAGTATTTT.

This clonotype has just a few counts. The chain joins TRBV7-8 to TRBJ2-5, with TRBD1 matching over 8 bases. The CDR3 contains 15 residues. Trimming removed 1 base from V and 4 bases from J; junction bases left unmatched: 5. In germline, CDR1 is SGHVS, CDR2 FQNEAQ. CDR3 loop: CASSLGQGSLETQYF. DNA of the CDR3: TGTGCCAGCAGCTTAGGACAGGGGAGTCTAGAGACCCAGTACTTC.